Presented here are 25 T cell receptor beta chains from one specimen sequenced in a study of blood T cell repertoires in COVID-19. Produced via immunoSEQ multiplex PCR; TCRdb's table is partial and in-frame only. The sample lists around 18,000 clones; 80% were seen once. The sample consisted of peripheral blood. These receptors originate from a man at least 80 years old with acute or convalescent COVID-19.

The chain has TRBV7-2 and TRBJ1-5; D remains unclear. This CDR3 contains 15 residues. V was cut by 5 bases and J by 0 bases, with 11 bases left in between. From germline, CDR1 is SGHTA and CDR2 FQGNSA. As DNA, the CDR3 is TGTGCCAGCAGCCCGATCCGGGGTAGCAATCAGCCCCAGCATTTT. Translating gives CASSPIRGSNQPQHF.

This chain uses TRBV19 with TRBJ1-5, with 12 bases fitting TRBD1. V lost 5 bases and J lost 6; bases outside the gene matches: 11. This CDR3 has 17 amino acids. Germline V gene sequence: CDR1 LNHDA, CDR2 SQIVND (reference sequence). The CDR3 loop reads CASSPRDRGRGSQPQHF. As DNA, the CDR3 is TGTGCCAGTAGTCCCCGGGACAGGGGGCGAGGGAGTCAGCCCCAGCATTTT.

The chain combines TRBV7-9 with TRBJ1-2, with D tentatively TRBD1 (6 bases). Trimming removed 5 bases from V and 4 bases from J, with 11 bases in between. Germline lookup yields CDR1 SEHNR and CDR2 FQNEAQ (reference sequence). This CDR3 is built from 13 residues. The DNA of the CDR3 is TGTGCCAGCAGCCGGACAGAGAGCTATGGCTACACCTTC. Protein: CASSRTESYGYTF.

The V and J genes are TRBV19 and TRBJ1-1, with 7 bases lining up with TRBD1. V dropped 7 bases and J dropped 6; count of bases not matched to a gene: 2. The length of the CDR3 is 11 residues. Germline-derived CDR1 and CDR2 are LNHDA and SQIVND (reference sequence). CDR3 bases: TGTGCCAGTATTACAGGGGCTGAAGCTTTCTTT. Residues: CASITGAEAFF.

This chain connects TRBV12-5 to TRBJ2-3; possible D gene TRBD2, 5 bases. Germline V lookup: CDR1 LGHNT, CDR2 FRNRAP. V was shortened by 6 bases and J by 0 bases, with 13 bases between the two germline ends. The CDR3 is 15 amino acids. The CDR3 sequence: CASGSGRTSTDTQYF. The CDR3 DNA sequence: TGTGCTAGTGGGAGCGGACGAACCAGCACAGATACGCAGTATTTT.

J is TRBJ2-7 and V is TRBV5-1, with D perhaps TRBD2 (5 bases). The length of the CDR3 is 15 residues. V lost 0 bases to trimming and J lost 4 bases, with 14 bases between them. The V gene's germline CDR1 is SGHRS and CDR2 YFSETQ. CDR3 loop: CASSLAPGTGYEQYF. The DNA of the CDR3 is TGCGCCAGCAGCTTGGCGCCGGGAACGGGTTACGAGCAGTACTTC.

This chain uses TRBV6-2 or TRBV6-3 with TRBJ1-1, with 8 bases matching TRBD1. Unmatched junction bases numbered 2, after V lost 4 bases and J lost 7 bases. This CDR3 region has 12 residues. Germline CDR1 is MNHEY and CDR2 is SVGEGT. The CDR3 protein is CASSFDRGEAFF. The CDR3 nucleotides are TGTGCCAGCAGTTTCGACAGGGGTGAAGCTTTCTTT.

V is TRBV5-1 and J is TRBJ1-1; tentative D call: TRBD1 (6 bases). The CDR3 covers 15 residues. Trimming removed 4 bases from V and 4 bases from J, with 17 bases in between. CDR1 is SGHRS and CDR2 is YFSETQ in the germline V gene. The CDR3 DNA sequence: TGCGCCAGCAGCCCCGGGCTCGGACAGCTCACTGAAGCTTTCTTT. It encodes CASSPGLGQLTEAFF.

This chain joins TRBV15 and TRBJ2-1, with D perhaps matching TRBD2 (7 bases). The CDR3 contains 18 residues. Trimming removed 2 bases at V and 7 bases at J, with 24 bases between. Germline-derived CDR1 and CDR2 are LNHNV and YYDKDF (reference sequence). DNA for the CDR3: TGTGCCACCAGCAGAACCACCCGGGGGCGGGGGAAAGGAAATGAGCAGTTCTTC. This gives the protein CATSRTTRGRGKGNEQFF.

The J gene is TRBJ1-5, the V gene TRBV7-2, with 9 bases identical to TRBD1. Germline CDR1 SGHTA, CDR2 FQGNSA. The length of the CDR3 is 16 residues. V trimming: 5 bases; J trimming: 4 bases; junction bases outside the gene matches: 9. The CDR3 coding sequence is TGTGCCAGCAGCGAACCTACAGGGGGCGTGAATCAGCCCCAGCATTTT. This codes for CASSEPTGGVNQPQHF.

The rearrangement joins TRBV9 to TRBJ1-6; D unclear. The germline V and J ends were trimmed by 3 bases and 7 bases, with 23 bases remaining between them. CDR1 and CDR2 from the germline V gene are SGDLS and YYNGEE. This CDR3 has 18 amino acids. CDR3 nucleotide sequence: TGTGCCAGCAGCGCAGGCCTAGCCGGGCGATCAGAAAATTCACCCCTCCACTTT. It yields the protein CASSAGLAGRSENSPLHF. The variable domain in full, completed from reference TRBV9 and TRBJ1-6, reads DSGVTQTPKHLITATGQRVTLRCSPRSGDLSVYWYQQSLDQGLQFLIQYYNGEERAKGNILERFSAQQFPDLHSELNLSSLELGDSALYFCASSAGLAGRSENSPLHFGNGTRLTVT.

This rearrangement joins TRBV20-1 to TRBJ1-5; perhaps TRBD1 as D (6 bases). Germline values: CDR1 DFQATT, CDR2 SNEGSKA (reference sequence). Between the trimmed V and J ends, which lost 3 bases and 3 bases, there was a span of 15 bases. The CDR3 totals 15 residues. CDR3 coding DNA: TGCAGTGCTAGTGGGGGAGGGGGGGTCAATCAGCCCCAGCATTTT. Protein sequence: CSASGGGGVNQPQHF.

The chain recombines TRBV2 with TRBJ1-1; TRBD1 is a possible D gene (6 bases). V lost 7 bases, J lost 7 bases, and 16 bases lay in between. Germline CDR1 reads SNHLY; CDR2 reads FYNNEI. The CDR3 consists of 13 residues. CDR3 nucleotide sequence: TGTGCCAGCAAAATACAGGGAACCGATGAAGCTTTCTTT. This codes for CASKIQGTDEAFF.

The chain uses TRBV12-5 and TRBJ2-7; 8 bases align to TRBD1. Trimming took 6 bases from V and 7 from J; bases not matched to a gene: 11. CDR1 LGHNT and CDR2 FRNRAP come from the germline V gene. The length of the CDR3 is 14 residues. DNA of the CDR3: TGTGCTAGTGGCCCCGGGACAGGATTAGGTGAGCAGTACTTC. Protein sequence: CASGPGTGLGEQYF. Using reference TRBV12-5 and TRBJ2-7 for the parts outside the CDR3, the full variable domain is DARVTQTPRHKVTEMGQEVTMRCQPILGHNTVFWYRQTMMQGLELLAYFRNRAPLDDSGMPKDRFSAEMPDATLATLKIQPSEPRDSAVYFCASGPGTGLGEQYFGPGTRLTVT.

This clone occurred a few times. The chain employs TRBV7-8 and TRBJ1-3, with D possibly being TRBD1 (5 bases). The ends were cut back, 3 bases at V and 4 bases at J, with 16 bases in the middle. The CDR3 consists of 16 residues. Germline values: CDR1 SGHVS, CDR2 FQNEAQ. The CDR3 sequence is CASSFRLTVAGNTIYF. CDR3 sequence (DNA): TGTGCCAGCAGCTTTAGATTGACAGTGGCAGGAAACACCATATATTTT.

This clone was picked up a small number of times. The chain joins TRBV9 to TRBJ1-1; 7 nucleotides agree with TRBD1. Germline CDR1 SGDLS, CDR2 YYNGEE. Trimming cost V 3 bases and J 0 bases; bases outside gene matches: 5. This CDR3 is built from 15 residues. The chain's CDR3 is CASSANRGMNTEAFF. CDR3 in DNA: TGTGCCAGCAGCGCAAACAGGGGAATGAACACTGAAGCTTTCTTT. Combining the CDR3 with reference TRBV9 and TRBJ1-1 gives the whole variable domain DSGVTQTPKHLITATGQRVTLRCSPRSGDLSVYWYQQSLDQGLQFLIQYYNGEERAKGNILERFSAQQFPDLHSELNLSSLELGDSALYFCASSANRGMNTEAFFGQGTRLTVV.

This chain uses TRBV19 with TRBJ2-1, with TRBD2 as a possible D gene (7 bases). The CDR3 has 16 amino acids. V gave up 2 bases and J gave up 4 bases, with 15 bases separating them. Germline-derived CDR1 and CDR2 are LNHDA and SQIVND (reference sequence). CDR3 loop: CASSIRGGDSYNEQFF. The DNA for the CDR3 is TGTGCCAGTAGTATAAGGGGGGGGGACTCGTACAATGAGCAGTTCTTC.

The J gene is TRBJ1-5, the V gene TRBV21-1; TRBD1, as called in the table, went unchecked against the DNA. TRBV21-1 has pseudogene status. The CDR3 is 14 amino acids. The CDR3 loop is CASSPGALNQPQHF. The CDR3 bases are TGTGCCAGCAGCCCAGGGGCACTAAATCAGCCCCAGCATTTT.

The rearrangement links TRBV7-2 to TRBJ2-7; D may be TRBD2 (6 bases). The ends were cut back, 5 bases at V and 3 bases at J, with 11 bases in the middle. CDR1 is SGHTA, CDR2 FQGNSA, per germline. There are 13 residues in the CDR3. Here the CDR3 DNA reads TGTGCCAGCAGCCGGGACTCCGACTACGAGCAGTACTTC. Encoded protein: CASSRDSDYEQYF.

J is TRBJ2-3 and V is TRBV27; possibly TRBD2 for D (5 bases). CDR3 length equals 12 residues. The ends were cut back, 10 bases at V and 0 bases at J, with 8 bases in the middle. Looked up from germline, CDR1 is MNHEY and CDR2 is SMNVEV (reference sequence). The CDR3 coding sequence is TGTGCCACCGGGGTCAGCACAGATACGCAGTATTTT. Its translation: CATGVSTDTQYF.

The DNA of the CDR3 is TGCGCCAGCAGCAAGGGGGGACAGGGGGCCAGAGAGCAGTACTTC. It specifies CASSKGGQGAREQYF. The rearrangement uses TRBV5-1 and TRBJ2-7; 12 bases fit TRBD1. Trimming removed 4 bases from V and 7 bases from J; junction bases left unmatched: 9. Germline V lookup: CDR1 SGHRS, CDR2 YFSETQ. The CDR3 is made up of 15 amino acids.

This sequence joins TRBV7-2 and TRBJ2-1, with 9 bases fitting TRBD2. V lost 5 bases, J lost 5 bases, and 13 bases stayed unmatched. Looked up from germline, CDR1 is SGHTA and CDR2 is FQGNSA. The CDR3 length is 17 residues. CDR3 protein: CASSRLPRGGSHNEQFF. DNA for the CDR3: TGTGCCAGCAGCCGTCTACCGCGGGGGGGATCTCACAATGAGCAGTTCTTC.

The chain's CDR3 is CAISGTSGGSYEQYF. CDR3 DNA sequence: TGTGCCATCAGCGGGACTAGCGGGGGATCCTACGAGCAGTACTTC. This chain links TRBV10-3 with TRBJ2-7; 14 bases align to TRBD2. Germline CDR1 reads ENHRY; CDR2 reads SYGVKD. This CDR3 contains 15 residues. V shed 6 bases and J 1 base; nucleotides not matched to a gene: 2.

This clone is a singleton in its sample. Written as DNA, the CDR3 is TGTGCCAGCAGTACTAATAGGGGGCAAGAGACCCAGTACTTC. Residues: CASSTNRGQETQYF. V and J are TRBV6-5 and TRBJ2-5, with a tentative D call TRBD1 (6 bases). Germline-derived CDR1 and CDR2 are MNHEY and SVGAGI. The CDR3 is 14 amino acids. Trimming stripped 5 bases from V and 2 bases from J, with 12 bases between.

Here the CDR3 DNA reads TGTGCCAGCAGCTTGCCCGGGACAGGGGGTTTCAGTGAGCAGTTCTTC. Amino acid sequence: CASSLPGTGGFSEQFF. The chain carries TRBV5-8 and TRBJ2-1; 11 nucleotides line up with TRBD1. The J segment lost 9 bases and the V segment lost 1 base, leaving 9 bases of the junction unmatched. Germline CDR1 is SGHTS and CDR2 is YDEGEE. This CDR3 has 16 residues.